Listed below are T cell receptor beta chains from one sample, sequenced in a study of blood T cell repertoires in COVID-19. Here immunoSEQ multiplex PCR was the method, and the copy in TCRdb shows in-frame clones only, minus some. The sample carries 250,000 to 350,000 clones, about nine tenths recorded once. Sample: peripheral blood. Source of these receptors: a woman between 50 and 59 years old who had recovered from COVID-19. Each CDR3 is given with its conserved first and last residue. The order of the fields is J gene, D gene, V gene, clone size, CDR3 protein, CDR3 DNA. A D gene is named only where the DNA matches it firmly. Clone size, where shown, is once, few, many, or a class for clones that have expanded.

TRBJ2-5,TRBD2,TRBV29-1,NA,CSVDIVVAGGPWQETQYF,TGCAGCGTCGATATCGTGGTAGCGGGAGGGCCGTGGCAAGAGACCCAGTACTTC
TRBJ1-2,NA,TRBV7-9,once,CASSSPGGGRGYGYTF,TGTGCCAGCAGCTCCCCGGGGGGGGGCCGCGGGTATGGCTACACCTTC
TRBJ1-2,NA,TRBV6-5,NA,CASRRQSLYGYTF,TGTGCCAGCAGGAGACAGTCCCTCTATGGCTACACCTTC
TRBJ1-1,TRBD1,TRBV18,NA,CASSPDRATEAFF,TGTGCCAGCTCACCGGACAGGGCCACTGAAGCTTTCTTT
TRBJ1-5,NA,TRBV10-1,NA,CASSSGMVGNQPQHF,TGCGCCAGCAGTTCAGGGATGGTTGGCAATCAGCCCCAGCATTTT
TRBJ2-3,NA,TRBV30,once,CAWSSPTETSNTQYF,TGTGCCTGGAGTTCCCCCACAGAGACATCGAATACGCAGTATTTT
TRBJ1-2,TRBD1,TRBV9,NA,CASSGQGAYGYTF,TGTGCCAGCAGCGGACAGGGGGCCTATGGCTACACCTTC
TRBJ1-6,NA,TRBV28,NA,CASSSERRRSPLHF,TGTGCCAGCAGTTCAGAAAGAAGGAGGTCACCCCTCCACTTT
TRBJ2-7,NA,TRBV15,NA,CATSSPTAAGQTYEQYF,TGTGCCACCAGCAGCCCGACCGCTGCGGGGCAAACCTACGAGCAGTACTTC
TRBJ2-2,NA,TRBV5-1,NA,CASTIGGGRGLGELFF,TGCGCCAGCACCATTGGCGGGGGCCGCGGTCTCGGGGAGCTGTTTTTT
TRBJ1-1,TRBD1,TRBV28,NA,CASSLYALGDREAFF,TGTGCCAGCAGTTTATACGCCCTCGGGGACAGAGAAGCTTTCTTT
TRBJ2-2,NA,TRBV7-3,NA,CASSFTGGGGELFF,TGTGCCAGCAGCTTTACCGGGGGAGGCGGGGAGCTGTTTTTT
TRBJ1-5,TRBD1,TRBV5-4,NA,CASSLQGANLHSNQPQHF,TGTGCCAGCAGCCTACAGGGGGCGAACCTACATAGCAATCAGCCCCAGCATTTT
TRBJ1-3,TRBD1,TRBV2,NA,CASSEVGQVSGNTIYF,TGTGCCAGCAGTGAAGTGGGACAGGTCTCTGGAAACACCATATATTTT
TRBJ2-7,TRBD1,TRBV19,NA,CATRQTGTGGAGAYEQYF,TGTGCCACCCGTCAAACCGGGACAGGGGGCGCTGGGGCCTACGAGCAGTACTTC
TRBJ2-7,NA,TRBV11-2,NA,CASSFEYEQYF,TGTGCCAGCAGCTTTGAGTACGAGCAGTACTTC
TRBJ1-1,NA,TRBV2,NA,CAKLRTAQNTEAFF,TGTGCCAAACTGCGGACAGCGCAAAACACTGAAGCTTTCTTT
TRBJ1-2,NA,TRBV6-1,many,CASSDNPIGYTF,TGTGCCAGCAGTGATAACCCTATCGGCTACACCTTC
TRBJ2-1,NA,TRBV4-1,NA,CASSQEGLLEQFF,TGCGCCAGCAGCCAAGAGGGACTCCTTGAGCAGTTCTTC
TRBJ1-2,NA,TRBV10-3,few,CAISDSREFGYGYTF,TGTGCCATCAGTGACTCCAGGGAATTCGGCTATGGCTACACCTTC
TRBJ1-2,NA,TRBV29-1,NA,CSVIEQEVGGYTF,TGCAGCGTTATTGAGCAGGAGGTAGGGGGCTACACCTTC
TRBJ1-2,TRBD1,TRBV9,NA,CASSADRVFYGYTF,TGTGCCAGCAGCGCGGACAGGGTATTCTATGGCTACACCTTC
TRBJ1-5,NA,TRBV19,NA,CASSIGGKGQPQHF,TGTGCCAGTAGTATAGGAGGGAAGGGTCAGCCCCAGCATTTT
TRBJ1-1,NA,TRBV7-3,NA,CASSLLAGGPPISEAFF,TGTGCCAGCAGCTTATTGGCAGGAGGTCCCCCCATCTCTGAAGCTTTCTTT
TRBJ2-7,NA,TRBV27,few,CASRSNSYEQYF,TGTGCCAGCAGATCTAACTCCTACGAGCAGTACTTC
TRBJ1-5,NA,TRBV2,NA,CASSEARRNQPQHF,TGTGCCAGCAGTGAAGCTCGCAGGAATCAGCCCCAGCATTTT
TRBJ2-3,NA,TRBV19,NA,CASSIGGTDTQYF,TGTGCCAGTAGTATTGGGGGGACAGATACGCAGTATTTT
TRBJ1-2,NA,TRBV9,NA,CASSVEGNRYYGYTF,TGTGCCAGCAGCGTAGAAGGGAACAGGTACTATGGCTACACCTTC
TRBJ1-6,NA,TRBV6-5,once,CASREIGNSPLHF,TGTGCCAGCAGGGAGATCGGCAATTCACCCCTCCACTTT
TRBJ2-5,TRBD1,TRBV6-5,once,CASSQYRGYGETQYF,TGTGCCAGCAGTCAGTACAGGGGGTACGGAGAGACCCAGTACTTC
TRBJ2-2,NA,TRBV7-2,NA,CASSRQRIGELFF,TGTGCCAGCTCGCGGCAGCGAATAGGGGAGCTGTTTTTT
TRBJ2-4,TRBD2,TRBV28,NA,CASSLTGLVGVAKNIQYF,TGTGCCAGCAGTTTAACAGGACTAGTGGGGGTGGCCAAAAACATTCAGTACTTC
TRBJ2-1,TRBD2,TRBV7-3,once,CASSLTGTSSYNEQFF,TGTGCCAGCAGCTTGACCGGGACTAGCAGCTACAATGAGCAGTTCTTC
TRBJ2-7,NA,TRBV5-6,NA,CASSLAQSSYEQYF,TGTGCCAGCAGCTTGGCACAGAGCTCCTACGAGCAGTACTTC
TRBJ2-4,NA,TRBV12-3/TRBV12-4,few,CASSFGGDIQYF,TGTGCCAGCAGTTTCGGAGGGGACATTCAGTACTTC
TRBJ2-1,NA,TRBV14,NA,CASSQASSYNEQFF,TGTGCCAGCAGCCAAGCGAGCTCCTACAATGAGCAGTTCTTC